The present T cell receptor (beta chain) was sequenced within a study of cytomegalovirus exposure and HLA in healthy donors. Unmatched junction bases numbered 3, after V lost 9 bases and J lost 0 bases. Germline CDR1 is ENHRY and CDR2 is SYGVKD. The CDR3 runs 13 residues. The PCR had 60 Vbeta and 13 Jbeta primers. Clones were read by immunoSEQ multiplex PCR, and TCRdb kept only the in-frame ones, dropping some. This sample has 160,000 or so clones; roughly 80% occur once, and the top ten carry approximately 4.5%. There are a few counts of this clone. The sequenced material came from PBMCs. The chain carries TRBV10-3 and TRBJ2-3, with 7 bases matching TRBD1. The source of this sequence is a man younger than 40 in good health and CMV-seronegative. CDR3 coding DNA: TGTGCCATTGGGACAGCTAGCACAGATACGCAGTATTTT. Translating gives CAIGTASTDTQYF.